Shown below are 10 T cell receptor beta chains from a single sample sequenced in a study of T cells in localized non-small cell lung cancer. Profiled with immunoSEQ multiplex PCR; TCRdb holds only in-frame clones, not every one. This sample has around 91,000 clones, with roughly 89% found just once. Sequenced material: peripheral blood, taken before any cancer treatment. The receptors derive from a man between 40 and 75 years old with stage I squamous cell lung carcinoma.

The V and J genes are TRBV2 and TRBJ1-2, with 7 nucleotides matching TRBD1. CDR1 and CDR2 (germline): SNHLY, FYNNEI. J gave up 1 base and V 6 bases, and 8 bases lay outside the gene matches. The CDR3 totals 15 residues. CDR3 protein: CASRPRTGNNYGYTF. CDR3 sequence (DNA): TGTGCCAGCAGGCCTAGGACAGGAAATAACTATGGCTACACCTTC.

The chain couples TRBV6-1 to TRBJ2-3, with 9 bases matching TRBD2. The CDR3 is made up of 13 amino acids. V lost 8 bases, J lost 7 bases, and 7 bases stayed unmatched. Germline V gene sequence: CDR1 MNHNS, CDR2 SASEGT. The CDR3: CASPSGAGYTQYF. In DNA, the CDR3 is TGTGCCAGCCCTAGCGGGGCGGGGTATACGCAGTATTTT.

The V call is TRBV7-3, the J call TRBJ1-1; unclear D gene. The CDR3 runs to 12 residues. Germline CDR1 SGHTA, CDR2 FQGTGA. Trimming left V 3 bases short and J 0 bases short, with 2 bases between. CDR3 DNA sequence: TGTGCCAGCAGCTTCCTGAACACTGAAGCTTTCTTT. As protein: CASSFLNTEAFF.

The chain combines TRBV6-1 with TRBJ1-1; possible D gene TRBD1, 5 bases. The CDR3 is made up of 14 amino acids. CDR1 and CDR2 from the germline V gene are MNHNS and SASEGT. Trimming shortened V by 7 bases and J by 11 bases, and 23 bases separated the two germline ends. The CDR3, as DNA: TGTGCCAGCAAAGACACGGGGGGTCTCGTCGAGGCTTTCTTT. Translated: CASKDTGGLVEAFF.

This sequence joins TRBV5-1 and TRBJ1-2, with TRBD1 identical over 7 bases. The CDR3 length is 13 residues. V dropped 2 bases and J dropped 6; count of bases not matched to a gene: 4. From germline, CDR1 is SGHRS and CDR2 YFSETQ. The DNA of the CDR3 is TGCGCCAGCAGCTTCAGGGGGGATAATGGCTACACCTTC. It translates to CASSFRGDNGYTF.

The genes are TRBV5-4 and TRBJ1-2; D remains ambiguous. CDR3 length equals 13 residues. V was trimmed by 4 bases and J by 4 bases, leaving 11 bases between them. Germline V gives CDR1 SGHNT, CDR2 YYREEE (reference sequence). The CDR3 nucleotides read TGTGCCAGCAGCCTAGGGCTTACCTATGGCTACACCTTC. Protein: CASSLGLTYGYTF.

The CDR3 loop is CASSRDRQETQYF. CDR3 nucleotides: TGCGCCAGCAGCCGGGACAGACAAGAGACCCAGTACTTC. This sequence joins TRBV5-1 and TRBJ2-5; 7 bases fit TRBD1. The germline V gene encodes CDR1 SGHRS and CDR2 YFSETQ. The length of the CDR3 is 13 residues. Unmatched junction bases numbered 2, after V lost 4 bases and J lost 2 bases.

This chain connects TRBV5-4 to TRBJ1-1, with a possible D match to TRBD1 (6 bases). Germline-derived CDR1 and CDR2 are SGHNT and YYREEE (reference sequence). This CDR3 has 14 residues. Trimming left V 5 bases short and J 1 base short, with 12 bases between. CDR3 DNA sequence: TGTGCCAGCAGTTCTATGGACAGGAACACTGAAGCTTTCTTT. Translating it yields CASSSMDRNTEAFF.

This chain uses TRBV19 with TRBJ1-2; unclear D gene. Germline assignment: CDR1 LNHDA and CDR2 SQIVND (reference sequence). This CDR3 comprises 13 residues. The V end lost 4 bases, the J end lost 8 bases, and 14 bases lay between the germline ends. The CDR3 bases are TGTGCCAGTAGTAGTTCAGGCACGGTCGGCTACACCTTC. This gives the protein CASSSSGTVGYTF.

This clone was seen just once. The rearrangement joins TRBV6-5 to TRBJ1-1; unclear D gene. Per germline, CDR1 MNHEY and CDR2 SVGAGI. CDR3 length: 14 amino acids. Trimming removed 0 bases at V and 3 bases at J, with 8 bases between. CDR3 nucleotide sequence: TGTGCCAGCAGTTACTCTGCGGGGTACACTGAAGCTTTCTTT. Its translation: CASSYSAGYTEAFF.